This is a list of T cell receptor beta chains from one sample in a study of vaccination and CD4 T cells after COVID-19. The antigens for these receptors are not known. In TCRdb, the PCR reads were re-called with MiXCR into one record per CDR3 protein. This sample has 14,000 to 15,000 distinct CDR3 sequences, with approximately 51% found just once. The sequenced sample was cultured CD4+ T cells from blood, obtained after SARS-CoV-2 vaccination. All receptors derive from a human donor with COVID-19. Each CDR3 is given with its conserved first and last residue. The order of the fields is clone size, V gene, J gene, CDR3 protein. Size is stated for part of the rows, as once, few or many counts, or as a class when the clone is expanded.

-	TRBV11-2	TRBJ2-3	CASSFIRAGDTQYF
-	TRBV6-4	TRBJ1-5	CASSQFYSNQPQHF
-	TRBV6-4	TRBJ2-3	CASSPSPQGGDTQYF
-	TRBV28	TRBJ1-1	CASRLAGGVTEAFF
few	TRBV28	TRBJ1-1	CASSFFPEAFF
-	TRBV19	TRBJ2-3	CASSIGLQPDTQYF
-	TRBV12-3/TRBV12-4	TRBJ1-5	CASSPTVPNQPQHF
-	TRBV7-9	TRBJ1-2	CASSLESPSVGGYTF
-	TRBV6-2/TRBV6-3	TRBJ1-2	CASSYERLRQINYGYTF
-	TRBV5-4	TRBJ2-5	CASSLNLAGDETQYF
-	TRBV2	TRBJ2-6	CASSGTSGANVLTF
-	TRBV25-1	TRBJ2-2	CASSRPTGGRTGELFF
-	TRBV19	TRBJ1-3	CASSIRGNSGNTIYF
few	TRBV12-3/TRBV12-4	TRBJ2-2	CASSLTSVHTGELFF